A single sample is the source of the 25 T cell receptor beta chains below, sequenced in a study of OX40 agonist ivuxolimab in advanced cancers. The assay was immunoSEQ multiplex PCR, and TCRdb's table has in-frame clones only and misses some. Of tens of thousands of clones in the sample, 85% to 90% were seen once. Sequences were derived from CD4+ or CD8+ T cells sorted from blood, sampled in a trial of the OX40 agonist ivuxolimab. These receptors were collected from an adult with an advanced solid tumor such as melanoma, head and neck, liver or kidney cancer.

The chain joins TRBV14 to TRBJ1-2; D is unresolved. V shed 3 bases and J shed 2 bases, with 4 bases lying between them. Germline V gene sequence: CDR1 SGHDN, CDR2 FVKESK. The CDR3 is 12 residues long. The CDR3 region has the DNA TGTGCCAGCAGCCAGGGGAACTATGGCTACACCTTC. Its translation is CASSQGNYGYTF.

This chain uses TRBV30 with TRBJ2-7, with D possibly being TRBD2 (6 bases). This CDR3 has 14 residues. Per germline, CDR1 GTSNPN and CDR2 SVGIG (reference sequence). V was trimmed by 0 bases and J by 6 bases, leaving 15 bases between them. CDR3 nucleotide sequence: TGTGCCTGGAGTGTTGGAGGGAGCGGGCGCGAGCAGTACTTC. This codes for CAWSVGGSGREQYF.

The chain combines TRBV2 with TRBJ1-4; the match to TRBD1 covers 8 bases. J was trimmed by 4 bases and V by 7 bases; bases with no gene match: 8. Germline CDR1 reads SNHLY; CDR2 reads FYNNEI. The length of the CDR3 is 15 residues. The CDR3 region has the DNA TGTGCCAGCACAAGACCGGGACAGGATAATGAAAAACTGTTTTTT. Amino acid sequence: CASTRPGQDNEKLFF.

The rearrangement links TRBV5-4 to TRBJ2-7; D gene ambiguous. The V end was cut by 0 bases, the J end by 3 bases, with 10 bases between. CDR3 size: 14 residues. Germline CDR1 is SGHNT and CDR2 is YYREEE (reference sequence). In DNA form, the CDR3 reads TGTGCCAGCAGCTTGGTGGGGAATAACTACGAGCAGTACTTC. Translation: CASSLVGNNYEQYF.

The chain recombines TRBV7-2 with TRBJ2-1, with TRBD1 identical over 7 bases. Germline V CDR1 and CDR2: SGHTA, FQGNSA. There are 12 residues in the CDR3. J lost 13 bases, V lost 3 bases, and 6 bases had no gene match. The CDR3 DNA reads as TGTGCCAGCAGCTTGACGGGACAGAAACAGTTCTTC. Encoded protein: CASSLTGQKQFF.

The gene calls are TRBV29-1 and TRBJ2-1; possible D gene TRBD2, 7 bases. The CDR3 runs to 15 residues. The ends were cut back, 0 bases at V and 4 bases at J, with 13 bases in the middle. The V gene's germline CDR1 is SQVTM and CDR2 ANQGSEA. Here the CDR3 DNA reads TGCAGCGTTGAAGATGCGGGGGCCCCTTACAATGAGCAGTTCTTC. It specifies CSVEDAGAPYNEQFF.

The CDR3, as DNA: TGTGCCAGCAGGAGCCGAGGGACAAGCAATGAGCAGTTCTTC. Its translation: CASRSRGTSNEQFF. The chain is built from TRBV5-8 and TRBJ2-1, with D possibly being TRBD1 (6 bases). The CDR3 loop spans 14 amino acids. V lost 5 bases and J lost 6, with 15 bases in between. CDR1 SGHTS and CDR2 YDEGEE come from the germline V gene.

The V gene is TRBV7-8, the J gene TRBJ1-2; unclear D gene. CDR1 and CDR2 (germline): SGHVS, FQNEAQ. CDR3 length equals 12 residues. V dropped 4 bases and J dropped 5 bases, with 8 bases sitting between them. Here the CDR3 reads CASSSDMYGYTF. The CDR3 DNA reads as TGTGCCAGCAGCTCTGACATGTATGGCTACACCTTC.

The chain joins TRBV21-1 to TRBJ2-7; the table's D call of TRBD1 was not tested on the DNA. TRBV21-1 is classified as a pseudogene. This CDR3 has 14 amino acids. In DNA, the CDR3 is TGTGCCAGCAGCAAAGACGACAGACTCTACGAGCAGTACTTC. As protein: CASSKDDRLYEQYF.

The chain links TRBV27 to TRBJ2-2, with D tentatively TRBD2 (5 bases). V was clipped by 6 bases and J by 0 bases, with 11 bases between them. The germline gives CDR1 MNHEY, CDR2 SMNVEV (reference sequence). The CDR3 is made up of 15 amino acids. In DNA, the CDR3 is TGTGCCAGCAGGTGGGCGGGCTCGAACACCGGGGAGCTGTTTTTT. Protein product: CASRWAGSNTGELFF.

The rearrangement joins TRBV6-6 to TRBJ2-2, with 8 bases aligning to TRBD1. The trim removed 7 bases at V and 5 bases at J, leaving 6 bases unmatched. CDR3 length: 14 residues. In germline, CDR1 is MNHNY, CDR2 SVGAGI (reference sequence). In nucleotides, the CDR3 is TGTGCCAGCAAGGACAGGGTGGGGACCGGGGAGCTGTTTTTT. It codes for CASKDRVGTGELFF.

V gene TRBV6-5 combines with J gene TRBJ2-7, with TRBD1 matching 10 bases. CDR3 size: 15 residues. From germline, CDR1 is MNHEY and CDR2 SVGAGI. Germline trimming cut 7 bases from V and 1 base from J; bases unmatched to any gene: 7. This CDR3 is CASTPPGQGSYEQYF. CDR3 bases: TGTGCCAGCACCCCCCCGGGACAGGGGTCCTACGAGCAGTACTTC.

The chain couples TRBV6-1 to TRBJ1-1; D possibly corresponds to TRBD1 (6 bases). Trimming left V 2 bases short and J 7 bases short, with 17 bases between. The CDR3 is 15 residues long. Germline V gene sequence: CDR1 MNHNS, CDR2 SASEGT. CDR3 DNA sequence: TGTGCCAGCAGTGAATGGGCAGGGGTTTATGTTGAAGCTTTCTTT. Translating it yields CASSEWAGVYVEAFF.

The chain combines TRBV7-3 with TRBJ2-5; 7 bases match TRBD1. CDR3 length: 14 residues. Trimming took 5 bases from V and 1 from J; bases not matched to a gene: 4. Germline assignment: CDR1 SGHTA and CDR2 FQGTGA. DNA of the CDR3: TGTGCCAGCAGCCGCGGACAGGCCCAAGAGACCCAGTACTTC. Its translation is CASSRGQAQETQYF.

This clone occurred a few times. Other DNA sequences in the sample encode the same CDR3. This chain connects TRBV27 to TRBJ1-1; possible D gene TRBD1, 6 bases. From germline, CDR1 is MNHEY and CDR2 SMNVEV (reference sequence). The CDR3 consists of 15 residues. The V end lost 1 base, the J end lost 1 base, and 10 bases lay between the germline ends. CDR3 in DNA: TGTGCCAGCAGTTTATTTGGGGGGCCGAACACTGAAGCTTTCTTT. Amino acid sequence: CASSLFGGPNTEAFF.

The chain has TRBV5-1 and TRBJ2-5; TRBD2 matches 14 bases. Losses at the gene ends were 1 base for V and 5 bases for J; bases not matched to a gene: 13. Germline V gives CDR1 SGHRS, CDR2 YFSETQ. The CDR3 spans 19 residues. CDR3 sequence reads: CASSLLPKGLAGALETQYF. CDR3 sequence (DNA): TGCGCCAGCAGCTTGCTGCCCAAGGGACTAGCGGGAGCGCTGGAGACCCAGTACTTC.

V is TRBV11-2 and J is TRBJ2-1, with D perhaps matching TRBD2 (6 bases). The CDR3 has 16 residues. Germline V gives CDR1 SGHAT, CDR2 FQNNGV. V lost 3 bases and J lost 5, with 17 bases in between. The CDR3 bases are TGTGCCAGCAGCTTCGGGGGACTCCCCGGGAACAATGAGCAGTTCTTC. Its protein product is CASSFGGLPGNNEQFF.

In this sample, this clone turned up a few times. CDR3 nucleotide sequence: TGTGCCAGCAGTGCTCTCAGGGGAGGGGAGACCCAGTACTTC. Residues: CASSALRGGETQYF. The chain combines TRBV2 with TRBJ2-5; a possible D gene is TRBD2 (7 bases). The CDR3 contains 14 residues. Germline V gene lookup returns CDR1 SNHLY and CDR2 FYNNEI. Trimming shortened V by 4 bases and J by 5 bases, and 14 bases separated the two germline ends.

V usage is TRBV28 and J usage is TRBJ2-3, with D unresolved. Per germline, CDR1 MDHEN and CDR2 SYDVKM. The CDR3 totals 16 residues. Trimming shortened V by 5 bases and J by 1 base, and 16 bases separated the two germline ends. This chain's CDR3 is CASSPLVRWGTDTQYF. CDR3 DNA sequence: TGTGCCAGCAGTCCTCTGGTTAGATGGGGCACAGATACGCAGTATTTT.

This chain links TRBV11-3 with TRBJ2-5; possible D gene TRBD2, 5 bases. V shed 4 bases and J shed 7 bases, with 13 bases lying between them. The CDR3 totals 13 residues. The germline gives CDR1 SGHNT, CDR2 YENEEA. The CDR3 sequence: CASSSDFSGTQYF. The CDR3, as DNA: TGTGCCAGCAGCTCGGACTTTTCTGGGACCCAGTACTTC.

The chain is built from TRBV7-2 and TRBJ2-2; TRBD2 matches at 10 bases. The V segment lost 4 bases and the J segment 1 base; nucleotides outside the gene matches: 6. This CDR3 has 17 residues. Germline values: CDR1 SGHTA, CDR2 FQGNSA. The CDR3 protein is CASSSRWTSGNTGELFF. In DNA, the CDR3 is TGTGCCAGCAGCTCCCGATGGACTAGCGGGAACACCGGGGAGCTGTTTTTT.

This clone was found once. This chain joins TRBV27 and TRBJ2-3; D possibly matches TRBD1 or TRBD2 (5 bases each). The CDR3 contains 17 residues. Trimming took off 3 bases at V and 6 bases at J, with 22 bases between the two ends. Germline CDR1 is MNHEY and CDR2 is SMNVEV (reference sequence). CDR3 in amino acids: CASSLLGDPLDPDTQYF. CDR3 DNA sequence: TGTGCCAGCAGTTTGTTGGGGGACCCCCTTGATCCCGATACGCAGTATTTT.

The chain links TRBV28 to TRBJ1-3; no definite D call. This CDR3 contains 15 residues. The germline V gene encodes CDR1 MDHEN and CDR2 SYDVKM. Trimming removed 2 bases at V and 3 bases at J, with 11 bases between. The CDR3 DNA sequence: TGTGCCAGCAGTTTACAGATCTCCTATGGAAACACCATATATTTT. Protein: CASSLQISYGNTIYF.

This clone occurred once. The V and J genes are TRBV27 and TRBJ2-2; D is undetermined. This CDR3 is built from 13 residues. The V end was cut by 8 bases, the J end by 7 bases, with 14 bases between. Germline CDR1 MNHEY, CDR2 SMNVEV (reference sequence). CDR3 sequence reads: CASSADYIGELFF. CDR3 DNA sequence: TGTGCCAGCTCTGCGGATTACATCGGGGAGCTGTTTTTT.

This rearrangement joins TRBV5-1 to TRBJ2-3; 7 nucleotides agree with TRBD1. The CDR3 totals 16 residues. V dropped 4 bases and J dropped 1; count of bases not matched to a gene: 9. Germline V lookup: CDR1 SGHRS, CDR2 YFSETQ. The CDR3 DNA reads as TGCGCCAGCAGCCGTACAGGGGCCCGGGGCACAGATACGCAGTATTTT. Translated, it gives CASSRTGARGTDTQYF. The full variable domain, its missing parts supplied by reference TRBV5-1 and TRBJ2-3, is KAGVTQTPRYLIKTRGQQVTLSCSPISGHRSVSWYQQTPGQGLQFLFEYFSETQRNKGNFPGRFSGRQFSNSRSEMNVSTLELGDSALYLCASSRTGARGTDTQYFGPGTRLTVL.